This is a list of T cell receptor beta chains from one sample in a study of T cell changes during pregnancy in multiple sclerosis. Data came from immunoSEQ multiplex PCR; TCRdb stores just in-frame clones and leaves some out. The sample consists of about 40,000 clones, about 90% of them appearing once. Sequencing was performed on CD4+ T cells from peripheral blood mononuclear cells, taken before pregnancy. All receptors come from a female donor with multiple sclerosis, enrolled in a pregnancy study. The CDR3 runs from the conserved cysteine through the conserved F or W. D genes are given only for firm matches. For some rows the clone size is stated as once, few or many, or as a class when expanded; others skip it.

size,D,J,V,DNA,CDR3
once,TRBD1,TRBJ2-7,TRBV9,TGTGCCAGCAGCGTCGGGACAGACTCCTACGAGCAGTACTTC,CASSVGTDSYEQYF
-,TRBD1,TRBJ1-6,TRBV6-5,TGTGCCAGCAGTCGACAGGGGGGAACCCTCCACTTT,CASSRQGGTLHF
-,TRBD1,TRBJ1-5,TRBV27,TGTGCCAGCAGTAGAGGACAGGGTAATCAGCCCCAGCATTTT,CASSRGQGNQPQHF
-,TRBD2,TRBJ2-4,TRBV6-1,TGTGCCAGCAGTGAAGCTACTAGCGGTACCCCGAGGGACTTC,CASSEATSGTPRDF
-,TRBD2,TRBJ2-3,TRBV7-9,TGTGCCAGCAGCTTTTTGCGGGAGGACGCAGATACGCAGTATTTT,CASSFLREDADTQYF
-,-,TRBJ2-7,TRBV9,TGTGCCAGCAGCGTAGCTTGGGGGGCCTACGAGCAGTACTTC,CASSVAWGAYEQYF
once,TRBD2,TRBJ2-1,TRBV6-5,TGTGCCAGCAGTTACAAAGCGGGGGGCAATGAGCAGTTCTTC,CASSYKAGGNEQFF
-,-,TRBJ2-3,TRBV28,TGTGCCAGCAGTTGGGTGTACATCCTCGGGAAACGGGAGAGAGATACGCAGTATTTT,CASSWVYILGKRERDTQYF
once,TRBD1,TRBJ1-1,TRBV28,TGTGCCAGCATCGATTCAGGGGGCCATACTGAAGCTTTCTTT,CASIDSGGHTEAFF
-,TRBD2,TRBJ2-1,TRBV4-3,TGCGCCAGCAGTCGAACTAGCGGGAGGGCCCATTTTAATGAGCAGTTCTTC,CASSRTSGRAHFNEQFF
-,TRBD1,TRBJ2-5,TRBV5-1,TGCGCCAGCAGCACCAGGGGGCAGTCAGAGACCCAGTACTTC,CASSTRGQSETQYF
few,TRBD1,TRBJ2-3,TRBV6-5,TGTGCCAGCAGTTATGCCGGACAGGGTTCAGATACGCAGTATTTT,CASSYAGQGSDTQYF
few,-,TRBJ1-1,TRBV28,TGTGCCAGCAGTCCTAGTGTGCACACTGAAGCTTTCTTT,CASSPSVHTEAFF
-,-,TRBJ1-1,TRBV7-6,TGTGCCAGCAGCCGAGAACTGTTTCCCACTGAAGCTTTCTTT,CASSRELFPTEAFF
-,-,TRBJ1-2,TRBV4-2,TGTGCCAGCAGCCAGCTCATCGGGGTAGAAACCGACTATGGCTACACCTTC,CASSQLIGVETDYGYTF
-,TRBD2,TRBJ2-2,TRBV7-6,TGTGCCAGCAGCTTAAATCTAGCGGGAGGTGCGGGGGAGCTGTTTTTT,CASSLNLAGGAGELFF
-,TRBD1,TRBJ1-1,TRBV19,TGTGCCAGTAGTACCCCAGGGGGCGGAAGTTCTGAAGCTTTCTTT,CASSTPGGGSSEAFF
-,-,TRBJ2-7,TRBV4-2,TGTGCCTCCTCCAAGGGCAGGGCGGCCCACGAGCAGTACTTC,CASSKGRAAHEQYF
-,TRBD1,TRBJ2-5,TRBV2,TGTGCCAGCAGCCGCGGACAGGGGGAGACCCAGTACTTC,CASSRGQGETQYF
-,-,TRBJ1-5,TRBV28,TGTGCCAGCAGTTTTTGGGGGGTCGGTCAGCCCCAGCATTTT,CASSFWGVGQPQHF
-,-,TRBJ1-5,TRBV28,TGTGCCAGCAGTACTCCGGGATTTGACCTGAATCAGCCCCAGCATTTT,CASSTPGFDLNQPQHF
once,-,TRBJ2-2,TRBV5-1,TGCGCCAGCAGCTTTTTGTCAGCGGAGAACACCGGGGAGCTGTTTTTT,CASSFLSAENTGELFF
-,TRBD2,TRBJ2-7,TRBV6-5,TGTGCCAGCAGCAAGCGGGAGGGGCGGGTGGTTCAGCAGTACTTC,CASSKREGRVVQQYF
-,TRBD1,TRBJ2-7,TRBV7-9,TGTGCCAGCAGCCCAGGACAGGGGGCGTACGAGCAGTACTTC,CASSPGQGAYEQYF
-,TRBD1,TRBJ1-4,TRBV2,TGTGCCAGCAGTGACAGGGGGCCTCTGAGACTGTTTTTT,CASSDRGPLRLFF
-,-,TRBJ1-5,TRBV6-5,TGTGCCAGCAGTCGACGGGGAAATCAGCCCCAGCATTTT,CASSRRGNQPQHF
-,TRBD1,TRBJ1-2,TRBV28,TGTGCCAGCAGGACAGGGGGTGGAGGGGCTTTCTACACCTTC,CASRTGGGGAFYTF
once,TRBD2,TRBJ2-3,TRBV18,TGTGCCAGCTCACCACTAGCGGGAGGGCCAATAGATACGCAGTATTTT,CASSPLAGGPIDTQYF
once,-,TRBJ2-1,TRBV7-9,TGTGCCAGCAGCACCTGGACAGAGCACAATGAGCAGTTCTTC,CASSTWTEHNEQFF
-,-,TRBJ2-6,TRBV9,TGTGCCAGCCGTCAGGCGGGGGCCAACGTCCTGACTTTC,CASRQAGANVLTF
-,TRBD1,TRBJ2-2,TRBV6-5,TGTGCCAGCAGTTACTTCGGACAGGGGACCGGGGAGCTGTTTTTT,CASSYFGQGTGELFF
-,TRBD1,TRBJ2-1,TRBV7-8,TGTGCCAGCAGCCCCGCCACCGGGACAGGGCGTTATACTTCCTACAATGAGCAGTTCTTC,CASSPATGTGRYTSYNEQFF
-,-,TRBJ1-4,TRBV25-1,TGTGCCAGCAGTGGGCCGAGGCACTCTGATGAAAAACTGTTTTTT,CASSGPRHSDEKLFF
-,-,TRBJ1-2,TRBV28,TGTGCCAGCAGGATGGCCCCGGGCAGACAGGACTATGGCTACACCTTC,CASRMAPGRQDYGYTF
-,TRBD1,TRBJ1-1,TRBV11-2,TGTGCCAGCAGCTTAGGAAGGACAGGGCACGACACTGAAGCTTTCTTT,CASSLGRTGHDTEAFF
-,-,TRBJ2-3,TRBV16,TGTGCCAGCAGCCTATACCGGGACATAAACACAGATACGCAGTATTTT,CASSLYRDINTDTQYF
-,-,TRBJ1-2,TRBV6-5,TGTGCCAGCAGCTACACAGGGTCCAACTATGGCTACACCTTC,CASSYTGSNYGYTF
-,-,TRBJ2-7,TRBV5-1,TGCGCCAGCAGCGTCGGGACTGAAGTCACCTACGAGCAGTACTTC,CASSVGTEVTYEQYF
once,-,TRBJ2-5,TRBV21-1,TGTGCCAGCAGCAAAGTACTCCGGGACAGTATACAAGAGACCCAGTACTTC,CASSKVLRDSIQETQYF
-,-,TRBJ2-6,TRBV2,TGTGCCAGGAGGCCTATGGGGGGACGCTCTGGGGCCAACGTCCTGACTTTC,CARRPMGGRSGANVLTF
-,TRBD2,TRBJ2-7,TRBV4-2,TGTGCCAGCAGCCAAGCCCAACTAGCGGGATTCGAGCAGTACTTC,CASSQAQLAGFEQYF
few,TRBD2,TRBJ2-2,TRBV28,TGTGCCAGCATCGGGACTAGCGAAACCGGGGAGCTGTTTTTT,CASIGTSETGELFF
-,-,TRBJ2-1,TRBV28,TGTGCCAGCAGGACTCAGGGAAAAGGGTACAATGAGCAGTTCTTC,CASRTQGKGYNEQFF
-,-,TRBJ2-1,TRBV19,TGTGCCAGTAGTATTGACAGTACCTACAATGAGCAGTTCTTC,CASSIDSTYNEQFF
-,TRBD2,TRBJ2-3,TRBV29-1,TGCAGCGTCCGGACTAGATACACAGATACGCAGTATTTT,CSVRTRYTDTQYF
-,-,TRBJ2-3,TRBV15,TGTGCCACCAGCAGAAACCCCGCCACATTCTCGTCAGATACGCAGTATTTT,CATSRNPATFSSDTQYF